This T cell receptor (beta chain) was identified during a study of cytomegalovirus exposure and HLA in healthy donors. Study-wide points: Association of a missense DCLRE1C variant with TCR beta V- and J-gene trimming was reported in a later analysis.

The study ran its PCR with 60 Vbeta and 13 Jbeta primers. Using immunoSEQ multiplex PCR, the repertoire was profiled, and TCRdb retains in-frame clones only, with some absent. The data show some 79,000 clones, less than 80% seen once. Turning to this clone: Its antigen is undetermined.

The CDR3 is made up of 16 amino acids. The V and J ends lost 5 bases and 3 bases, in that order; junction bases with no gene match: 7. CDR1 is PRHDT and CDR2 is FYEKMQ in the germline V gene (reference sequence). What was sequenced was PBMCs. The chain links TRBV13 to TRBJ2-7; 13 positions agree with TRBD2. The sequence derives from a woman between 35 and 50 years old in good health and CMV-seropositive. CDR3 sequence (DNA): TGTGCCAGCAGCCACCGGACTAGCGGGAGAGACTACGAGCAGTACTTC. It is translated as CASSHRTSGRDYEQYF.